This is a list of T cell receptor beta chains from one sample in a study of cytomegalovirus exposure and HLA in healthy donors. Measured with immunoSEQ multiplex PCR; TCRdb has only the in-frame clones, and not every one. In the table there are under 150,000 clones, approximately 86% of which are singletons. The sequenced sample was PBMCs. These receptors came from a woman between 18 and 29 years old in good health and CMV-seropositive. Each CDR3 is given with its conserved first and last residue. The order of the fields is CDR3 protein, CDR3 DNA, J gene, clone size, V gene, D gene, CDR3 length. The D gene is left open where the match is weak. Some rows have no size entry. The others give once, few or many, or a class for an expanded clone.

CDR3aa: CASSWTGGNYGYTF; CDR3nt: TGCGCCAGCAGCTGGACAGGGGGTAACTATGGCTACACCTTC; j_gene: TRBJ1-2; abundance: NA; v_gene: TRBV5-1; d_gene: TRBD1; len: 14
CDR3aa: CASSEEAGELFF; CDR3nt: TGTGCCAGCAGCGAAGAGGCCGGGGAGCTGTTTTTT; j_gene: TRBJ2-2; abundance: NA; v_gene: TRBV7-8; d_gene: NA; len: 12
CDR3aa: CASSFLPPLTGSEQYF; CDR3nt: TGTGCCAGCAGTTTTTTACCCCCTCTGACAGGTTCCGAGCAGTACTTC; j_gene: TRBJ2-7; abundance: NA; v_gene: TRBV27; d_gene: NA; len: 16
CDR3aa: CASSLYGGEAFF; CDR3nt: TGTGCCAGCAGCTTATATGGGGGGGAAGCTTTCTTT; j_gene: TRBJ1-1; abundance: NA; v_gene: TRBV11-3; d_gene: NA; len: 12
CDR3aa: CASKLRLAGGLDTQYF; CDR3nt: TGTGCCAGCAAACTTAGACTAGCGGGAGGGCTGGATACGCAGTATTTT; j_gene: TRBJ2-3; abundance: NA; v_gene: TRBV28; d_gene: TRBD2; len: 16
CDR3aa: CANSLFPAGGLEQYF; CDR3nt: TGTGCCAACAGTTTATTTCCAGCGGGGGGGCTCGAGCAGTACTTC; j_gene: TRBJ2-7; abundance: NA; v_gene: TRBV27; d_gene: TRBD2; len: 15
CDR3aa: CASSPGGGTGGGQPQHF; CDR3nt: TGTGCCAGCTCACCCGGGGGCGGGACAGGGGGCGGTCAGCCCCAGCATTTT; j_gene: TRBJ1-5; abundance: NA; v_gene: TRBV18; d_gene: TRBD1; len: 17
CDR3aa: CASREPGGPHNEQFF; CDR3nt: TGTGCCAGCCGAGAGCCGGGGGGGCCCCACAATGAGCAGTTCTTC; j_gene: TRBJ2-1; abundance: NA; v_gene: TRBV6-5; d_gene: TRBD2; len: 15
CDR3aa: CASSLGHNTGELFF; CDR3nt: TGCGCCAGCAGCCTCGGACACAACACCGGGGAGCTGTTTTTT; j_gene: TRBJ2-2; abundance: NA; v_gene: TRBV4-3; d_gene: NA; len: 14
CDR3aa: CASSAGGGTDTQYF; CDR3nt: TGTGCCAGCAGTGCAGGGGGAGGCACAGATACGCAGTATTTT; j_gene: TRBJ2-3; abundance: NA; v_gene: TRBV6-6; d_gene: TRBD1; len: 14
CDR3aa: CASSIRTGGFYEQYF; CDR3nt: TGTGCCAGTAGTATTCGGACAGGGGGCTTCTACGAGCAGTACTTC; j_gene: TRBJ2-7; abundance: NA; v_gene: TRBV19; d_gene: TRBD1; len: 15
CDR3aa: CASSQREPNTGELFF; CDR3nt: TGTGCCAGCAGCCAGCGGGAGCCGAACACCGGGGAGCTGTTTTTT; j_gene: TRBJ2-2; abundance: NA; v_gene: TRBV6-5; d_gene: TRBD2; len: 15
CDR3aa: CASSPPGLAGGDTQYF; CDR3nt: TGTGCCAGCAGCCCGCCGGGACTAGCGGGGGGGGATACGCAGTATTTT; j_gene: TRBJ2-3; abundance: NA; v_gene: TRBV11-2; d_gene: TRBD2; len: 16
CDR3aa: CASSNRVRGQPQHF; CDR3nt: TGTGCCAGCAGTAACAGGGTGCGAGGGCAGCCCCAGCATTTT; j_gene: TRBJ1-5; abundance: NA; v_gene: TRBV6-5; d_gene: NA; len: 14
CDR3aa: CASSLLGETQYF; CDR3nt: TGTGCCAGCAGCTTACTCGGGGAGACCCAGTACTTC; j_gene: TRBJ2-5; abundance: NA; v_gene: TRBV7-9; d_gene: NA; len: 12
CDR3aa: CASRGLSYEQYF; CDR3nt: TGTGCCAGTAGGGGACTCTCCTACGAGCAGTACTTC; j_gene: TRBJ2-7; abundance: NA; v_gene: TRBV19; d_gene: NA; len: 12
CDR3aa: CASSFDRLFTGELFF; CDR3nt: TGCGCCAGCAGCTTCGACAGATTATTTACCGGGGAGCTGTTTTTT; j_gene: TRBJ2-2; abundance: once; v_gene: TRBV5-1; d_gene: NA; len: 15
CDR3aa: CASSSGLAGSTDTQYF; CDR3nt: TGTGCCAGCAGCTCCGGACTAGCGGGAAGCACAGATACGCAGTATTTT; j_gene: TRBJ2-3; abundance: few; v_gene: TRBV5-4; d_gene: TRBD2; len: 16
CDR3aa: CASSQDPPTGMLRYGYTF; CDR3nt: TGCGCCAGCAGCCAAGACCCTCCGACAGGGATGTTGCGCTATGGCTACACCTTC; j_gene: TRBJ1-2; abundance: NA; v_gene: TRBV4-3; d_gene: TRBD1; len: 18
CDR3aa: CASNRQGNSEKLFF; CDR3nt: TGTGCCAGTAACCGACAGGGGAACAGTGAAAAACTGTTTTTT; j_gene: TRBJ1-4; abundance: NA; v_gene: TRBV19; d_gene: TRBD1; len: 14
CDR3aa: CASSWDSKIEQFF; CDR3nt: TGCGCCAGCAGCTGGGACAGCAAGATAGAGCAGTTCTTC; j_gene: TRBJ2-1; abundance: NA; v_gene: TRBV5-1; d_gene: TRBD1; len: 13
CDR3aa: CASRVPETEAFF; CDR3nt: TGTGCCAGCAGGGTTCCCGAGACTGAAGCTTTCTTT; j_gene: TRBJ1-1; abundance: NA; v_gene: TRBV6-1; d_gene: NA; len: 12
CDR3aa: CASSLRGGKTQYF; CDR3nt: TGTGCCAGCAGCTTGCGCGGGGGTAAGACCCAGTACTTC; j_gene: TRBJ2-5; abundance: NA; v_gene: TRBV5-6; d_gene: TRBD2; len: 13
CDR3aa: CAWGTGRNQPQHF; CDR3nt: TGTGCCTGGGGGACAGGCCGCAATCAGCCCCAGCATTTT; j_gene: TRBJ1-5; abundance: NA; v_gene: TRBV30; d_gene: TRBD1; len: 13